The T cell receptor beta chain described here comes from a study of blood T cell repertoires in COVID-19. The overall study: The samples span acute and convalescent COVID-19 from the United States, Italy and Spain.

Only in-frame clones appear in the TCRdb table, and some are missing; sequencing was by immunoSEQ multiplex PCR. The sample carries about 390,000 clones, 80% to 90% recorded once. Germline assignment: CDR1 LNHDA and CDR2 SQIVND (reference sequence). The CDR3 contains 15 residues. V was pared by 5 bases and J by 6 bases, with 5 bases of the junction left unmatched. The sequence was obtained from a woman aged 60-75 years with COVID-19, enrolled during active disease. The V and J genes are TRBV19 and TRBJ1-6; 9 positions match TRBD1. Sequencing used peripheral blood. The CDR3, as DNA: TGTGCCAGTAGTGGGTGGACAGGGGCTAATTCACCCCTCCACTTT. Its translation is CASSGWTGANSPLHF.